One T cell receptor (beta chain) is described in this entry. Its antigen remains undetermined. Per-base quality was not reported, and no clone a single base away is much larger than it. As encoded in the germline V gene, CDR1 is KGHDR while CDR2 is SFDVKD. The CDR3 runs 17 residues from the cysteine to the phenylalanine. Just CDR3 DNA is preserved here, 51 bases in frame from base 1. V is reduced by 7 bases and J by 4 bases, leaving a spacing of 23 bases between them. The record originates from a study of blood T cell repertoires in COVID-19 (dated by TCRdb to the early 2020s). For the study in its entirety: Samples from collaborators originated in the United States, Italy and Spain and spanned both the acute and convalescent phases of COVID-19. The prospective study material was composed of cDNA or gDNA derived from T cells, B-cell-depleted T cells, or PBMCs. Subjects who had been exposed to COVID-19, were actively infected with it, or had recovered from it provided the deeply sampled blood TCRbeta repertoires that made up the dataset. The repertoires were made available in a free public database intended to serve as a resource for research on the immune response to SARS-CoV-2. Samples were obtained from the ongoing ImmuneRACE study (first 160 participants) and from approximately 1,200 subjects provided by 6 global collaborators. A de-identified subject ID, COVID-19 status, age in years and sex were almost always included in the sample metadata. Where available, HLA class I and class II types were obtained from metadata supplied by the sample provider rather than from assay-based typing. Overall results and qualifications from the work: The quantity of clinical and demographic metadata differed by source and by participant and was supplied without curation.

Whole blood was collected in K2EDTA tubes by collaborating institutions according to the institutions' own protocols. Collaborator samples were shipped for TCRbeta analysis as frozen whole blood, isolated PBMCs, or DNA extracted from either sample type. TCRbeta CDR3 regions were amplified from genomic DNA using the immunoSEQ Assay, a bias-controlled multiplex PCR. On the study's bioinformatics: The number of nucleated cells in each sample was estimated by amplification of reference gene primers within the assay. To quantify the absolute abundance of each unique TCRbeta CDR3 rearrangement, sequence reads were collapsed and filtered. For each sample, productive Simpson clonality was calculated as the square root of Simpson's diversity index across productive rearrangements. TCRdb re-hosts the immuneACCESS table, in-frame sequences only. Its copies lack some clones; in the studies checked, an unresolved V gene accounts for under half of them, and the cause for the rest is not known. V, J and clone size are those of that table, while D and trimming were read from the DNA. This sample holds 150,000 to 200,000 clones; about 85% were observed only once. Jointly, the top ten make up 0.99% of the sample.

The sequencing sample was made of peripheral blood. The rearranged chain carries TRBV24-1 and TRBJ2-3, and perhaps TRBD1 as D gene, on 6 matching bases. This receptor was obtained from a young man with acute or convalescent COVID-19. The CDR3 sequence is CATSPSTGTKGADTQYF. The DNA sequence is TGTGCCACCAGCCCGTCAACCGGGACCAAGGGGGCAGATACGCAGTATTTT.